This T cell receptor beta chain originates from a study of vaccination and CD4 T cells after COVID-19 (dated by TCRdb to between 2021 and 2024). Background for the entire study: Every convalescent patient had a positive nasal swab PCR test for SARS-CoV-2, with mild disease in 9 or 10 patients and severe disease in one. Post-vaccine blood samples were collected a median of about 72 days after the second vaccine dose, ranging from roughly 12 to 250 days. In the convalescent cohort there were six males and four females, among whom were two Hispanic individuals, seven Caucasians, two Asians and one multiracial person. In about 11 COVID-19 convalescent patients and several infection-naive healthy vaccine recipients, the spike-specific CD4+ TCR repertoire before mRNA vaccination was compared with the repertoire after mRNA vaccination. Post-COVID blood samples from convalescent patients were collected a median of approximately 100 days after diagnosis, with a range of roughly 35 to 180 days. Each participant got two doses of either the Pfizer-BioNTech BNT162b2 vaccine (n=8) or the Moderna mRNA-1273 vaccine (n=2). The cultures were stimulated with overlapping spike peptide pools from SARS-CoV-2 and from the common cold coronaviruses HCoV-NL63, HCoV-OC43 and HCoV-229E. In control cultures, a CEFX viral epitope pool was used as positive control, an HIV-1 Nef peptide pool was used as negative control, or no peptide was added. Findings and caveats that apply to the study as a whole: Nearly all vaccine-specific clones in convalescent patients (304 of 307) were mono-reactive for SARS-CoV-2 spike rather than cross-reactive with common cold coronaviruses. Although the median number of SARS-CoV-2-reactive clonotypes went up from fewer than 25 after infection to some 38 after vaccination, the increase was not significant. Among the post-vaccine SARS-CoV-2-reactive clones in convalescent patients, a median approximately 90% showed up only after vaccination, which suggests vaccine-specific priming. Only a relatively small number of convalescent patients were included in the study, and early timepoints following natural infection were not analyzed.

Library generation was performed with PCR. DNA from cultured CD4+ T cells underwent TCR sequencing with the Oncomine TCR Beta short-read assay at the Johns Hopkins FTIC core. The QIAamp micro DNA kit was used to extract genomic DNA from the cultured CD4+ T cells. Oncomine TCR Beta libraries from cultured CD4+ T cells were pooled with unique dual indexes and sequenced on an Illumina iSeq 100. The authors' pipeline ran thus. Non-productive sequences were filtered out, and CDR3s that did not start with C, did not end with F or W, or were shorter than 7 amino acids were discarded. Antigen-specific clonotypes were identified with the MANAFEST web application by comparing peptide-stimulated wells with reference and other culture wells. An FDR below 0.05, an odds ratio above 5, and a productive frequency above 0.1% in at least two of three replicate wells were required for clones to be considered positive. A clonotype was classed as cross-reactive if the clonotype showed significant expansion both in SARS-CoV-2 spike wells and in at least one common cold coronavirus spike condition. Using R version 3.6.1, CDR3 homology was evaluated through Levenshtein distances (stringdist) along with unrooted phylogenetic trees (ape). TCRdb applied fastp at Q25 and MiXCR to the public reads, then kept only in-frame beta chains. Entries that share a CDR3 protein sequence are merged under the most common genes and DNA. These V and J calls are TCRdb output, not the study's own analysis. The sample has around 11,000 distinct CDR3 sequences on record, approximately 25% of them singletons. Roughly a quarter of the sample is taken by the ten largest.

Details on this clonotype: Its specific antigen is unknown. No base-level quality is on record; no much larger clone is a single base apart.

From the germline V gene, CDR1 is MDHEN and CDR2 is SYDVKM. V is reduced by 7 bases and J by 0 bases, leaving a spacing of 9 bases between them. The CDR3 numbers 13 residues from cysteine through phenylalanine. Only the CDR3 portion is preserved as DNA: 39 bases, with reading frame beginning at the first base. The label giving this sample's treatment or condition can be read as: approximately 10-day PBMC culture with coronavirus spike peptide pools or control peptides (ViraFEST assay). The ViraFEST assay was used in the study, in which antigen-specific T cells were expanded with peptide pools and expanded clonotypes were subsequently identified by TCR sequencing. The convalescent patients' positive SARS-CoV-2 PCR tests were from March to December 2020, which was before the Alpha, Beta and Delta variants emerged in the United States. PBMCs were cultured at 1.5 million to 2 million per well in IMDM supplemented with approximately 5% human AB serum and 9 to 10 IU/ml IL-2, with roughly 9.5 ug/ml peptide pools added. Half of the culture medium was replaced with fresh IL-2-containing medium on days 3 and 7. Once the cells had been in culture for roughly 11 days, the EasySep CD4+ T cell isolation kit was used to isolate CD4+ T cells by negative selection. PBMCs were separated from whole blood using Ficoll-Paque Plus gradient centrifugation and then either used fresh or cryopreserved at -140C. Triplicate wells were generally used for each culture condition.

The rearranged segments are TRBV28 and TRBJ2-5, and the D gene may be TRBD2, 6 bases matching. Specimen: CD4+ T cells from blood, cultured in vitro, collected after SARS-CoV-2 vaccination. The source of this sequence is a human donor who had recovered from COVID-19. The CDR3 here reads CASKTGDQETQYF. The DNA is TGTGCCAGCAAGACGGGAGACCAAGAGACCCAGTACTTC.